This is a list of T cell receptor beta chains from one sample in a study of blood T cells in healthy people across ages. TCRdb reprocessed the 5' RACE reads via MiXCR and lists one record per CDR3 protein. The repertoire has over 1,500,000 distinct CDR3 sequences, 35% to 50% of them found once; the top ten carry roughly 23%. Specimen: blood. These receptors were obtained from a human donor in good health. Each CDR3 is given with its conserved first and last residue. Each record gives: clone size, D gene, V gene, J gene, CDR3 DNA, CDR3 protein. D genes are given only for firm matches. Not all rows give a size; the values are once, few, many and, for expanded clones, a class.

NA	NA	TRBV13	TRBJ2-7	TGTGCCAGCAGCTTAAGTTATGAGAGCTCCTACAATGAGCAGTACTTC	CASSLSYESSYNEQYF
NA	NA	TRBV29-1	TRBJ2-2	TGCAGCGTTGTACAGGGCGGGAACACCGGGGAGCTGTTTTTT	CSVVQGGNTGELFF
NA	NA	TRBV5-1	TRBJ2-5	TGCGCCAGCAGCCCGCTAGCCCAGCCCGGGGATACCCAGGACTTC	CASSPLAQPGDTQDF
NA	TRBD2	TRBV4-2	TRBJ2-6	TGTGCCAGCAGTCCCGTTCTTAGCGGGGGCGCCTCTGGGGCCAACGTCCTGACTTTC	CASSPVLSGGASGANVLTF
few	TRBD1	TRBV9	TRBJ2-5	TGTGCCAGCAGCGGGGGACAGCACCAAGAGACCCAGTACTTC	CASSGGQHQETQYF
NA	NA	TRBV2	TRBJ2-7	TGTGCCAGCAGGGGGGACTGGAAGATCTACGAGCAGTACTTC	CASRGDWKIYEQYF
NA	NA	TRBV6-1	TRBJ2-1	TGTGCCAGCATAGGCTCCCGGCAGTTCTTC	CASIGSRQFF
NA	NA	TRBV7-2	TRBJ2-5	TGTGCCAGCAGCTTAGTTTACGGGGTTCTGGAGACCCAGTACTTC	CASSLVYGVLETQYF
NA	NA	TRBV10-3	TRBJ1-5	TGTGCCATCAGTGCGGCAGGGGAAAATCAGCCCCAGCATTTT	CAISAAGENQPQHF
NA	NA	TRBV11-2	TRBJ2-1	TGTGCCAGCAGCTTAGGTGAACTGAACTCCTACAATGAGCAGTTCTTC	CASSLGELNSYNEQFF
NA	NA	TRBV29-1	TRBJ1-1	TGCAGCTCCCTGGGATTGAACACTGAAGCTTTCTTT	CSSLGLNTEAFF
few	NA	TRBV29-1	TRBJ1-2	TGCAGCGTTGAAGATCCAAACAGCGTAGGATATGGCTACACCTTC	CSVEDPNSVGYGYTF
few	NA	TRBV29-1	TRBJ2-4	TGCAGCACCTCCGGGACACTGGGGAGTGAGCAGTACTTC	CSTSGTLGSEQYF
NA	NA	TRBV20-1	TRBJ1-1	TGCAGTGCTAGACAGGGTGGTATTGGAGCTTTCTTT	CSARQGGIGAFF
NA	TRBD2	TRBV28	TRBJ2-5	TGTGCCAGCAGAAACGCGGGGGAGAGGGAGACCCAGTACTTC	CASRNAGERETQYF
NA	NA	TRBV7-8	TRBJ1-4	TGTGCCAGCAGCTTACAGCGCCTGGGGGAAAAACTGTTTTTT	CASSLQRLGEKLFF
NA	NA	TRBV11-2	TRBJ2-3	TGTGCCAGCCGCCTATGGGGTCCGAAGCTAAGTACGCAGTATTTT	CASRLWGPKLSTQYF
NA	NA	TRBV6-5	TRBJ2-4	TGTGCCAGCAGTTACGATGCGGGGCGGGCCAAAAACATTCAGTACTTC	CASSYDAGRAKNIQYF
NA	NA	TRBV29-1	TRBJ2-7	TGCAGCGCCGCCGAGGGGGTTACTACCTACGAGCAGTACTTC	CSAAEGVTTYEQYF
NA	NA	TRBV10-3	TRBJ1-1	TGTGCCATCAGTGAGTTAGATGGGGGGACTGAAGCTTTCTTT	CAISELDGGTEAFF
NA	NA	TRBV27	TRBJ2-3	TGTGCCAGCAAGGGTAGTGGGAGGGATACGCAGTATTTT	CASKGSGRDTQYF
few	NA	TRBV6-4	TRBJ1-1	TGTGCCAGCAGTGACACGCTAGACACTGAAGCTTTCTTT	CASSDTLDTEAFF
NA	TRBD1	TRBV20-1	TRBJ1-2	TGCAGTGCCGTTTTGACAGGGTTATTGTATGGCTACACCTTC	CSAVLTGLLYGYTF
few	NA	TRBV11-2	TRBJ1-6	TGTGCCAGCAGCTTAGACAGGACCCCCAATTCACCCCTCCACTTT	CASSLDRTPNSPLHF
NA	NA	TRBV7-2	TRBJ2-7	TGTGCCAGCAGCTTAAATCTGGGTCCCTACGAGCAGTACTTC	CASSLNLGPYEQYF
NA	TRBD1	TRBV5-1	TRBJ2-7	TGCGCCAGCAGAGAGGACAGGGCTTACGAGCAGTACTTC	CASREDRAYEQYF